The entry below gives a single T cell receptor beta chain sequence along with its context. It was with a sample-barcoded 5' primer and a J-beta primer mix that a second PCR of roughly 7 to 11 cycles was run. TCRdb analysed the 5' RACE reads with MiXCR anew, one entry per CDR3 protein. This table has about 600,000 distinct CDR3 sequences, 47% appearing once. The data were taken from a study of blood T cells in healthy people across ages. Germline loops: CDR1 MDHEN, CDR2 SYDVKM. J was trimmed by 5 bases and V by 5 bases; bases with no gene match: 5. This CDR3 has 13 residues. The chain couples TRBV28 to TRBJ2-5; 7 nucleotides match TRBD2. The sequenced sample was blood. The clonotype comes from an elderly man in good health. The chain's CDR3 is CASSRGGSETQYF. In DNA, the CDR3 is TGTGCCAGCAGTCGAGGCGGGAGTGAGACCCAGTACTTC.